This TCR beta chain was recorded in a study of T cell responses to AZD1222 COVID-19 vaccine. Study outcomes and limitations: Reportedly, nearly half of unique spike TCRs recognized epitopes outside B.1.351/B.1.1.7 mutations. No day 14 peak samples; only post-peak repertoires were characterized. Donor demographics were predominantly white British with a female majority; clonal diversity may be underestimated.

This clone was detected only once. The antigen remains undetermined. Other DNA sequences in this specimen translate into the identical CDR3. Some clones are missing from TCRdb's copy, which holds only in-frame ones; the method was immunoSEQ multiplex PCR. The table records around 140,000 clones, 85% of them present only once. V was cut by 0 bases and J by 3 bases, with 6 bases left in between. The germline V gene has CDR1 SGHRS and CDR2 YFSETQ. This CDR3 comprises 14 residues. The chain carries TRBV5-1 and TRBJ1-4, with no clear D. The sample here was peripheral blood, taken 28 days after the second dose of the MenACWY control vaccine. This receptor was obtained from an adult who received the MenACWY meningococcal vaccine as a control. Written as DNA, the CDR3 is TGCGCCAGCAGCTTGGGACCCGCTAATGAAAAACTGTTTTTT. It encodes CASSLGPANEKLFF.